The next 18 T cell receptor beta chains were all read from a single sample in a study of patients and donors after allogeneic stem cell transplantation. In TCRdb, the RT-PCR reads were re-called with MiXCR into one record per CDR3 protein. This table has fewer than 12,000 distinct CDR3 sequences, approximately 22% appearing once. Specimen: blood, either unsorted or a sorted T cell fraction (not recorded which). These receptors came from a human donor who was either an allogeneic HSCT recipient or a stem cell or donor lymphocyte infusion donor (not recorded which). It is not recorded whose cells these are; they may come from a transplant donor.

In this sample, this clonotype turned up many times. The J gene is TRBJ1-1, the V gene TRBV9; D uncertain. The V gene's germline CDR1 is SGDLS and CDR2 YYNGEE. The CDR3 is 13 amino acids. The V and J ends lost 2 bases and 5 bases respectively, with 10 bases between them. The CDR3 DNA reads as TGTGCCAGCAGCGTCTCTCAACTGACTGAAGCTTTCTTT. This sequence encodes CASSVSQLTEAFF.

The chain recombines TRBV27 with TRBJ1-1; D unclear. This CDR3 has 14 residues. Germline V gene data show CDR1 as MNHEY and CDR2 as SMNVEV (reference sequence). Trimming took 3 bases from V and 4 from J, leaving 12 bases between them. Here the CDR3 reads CASSFEAFGTEAFF. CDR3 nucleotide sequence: TGTGCCAGCAGTTTCGAAGCTTTTGGCACTGAAGCTTTCTTT.

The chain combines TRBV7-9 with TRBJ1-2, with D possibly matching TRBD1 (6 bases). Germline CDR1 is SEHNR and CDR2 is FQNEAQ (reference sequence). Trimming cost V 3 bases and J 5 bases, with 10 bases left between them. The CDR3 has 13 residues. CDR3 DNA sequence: TGTGCCAGCAGCTTCGGGGGCCGTTATGGCTACACCTTC. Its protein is CASSFGGRYGYTF.

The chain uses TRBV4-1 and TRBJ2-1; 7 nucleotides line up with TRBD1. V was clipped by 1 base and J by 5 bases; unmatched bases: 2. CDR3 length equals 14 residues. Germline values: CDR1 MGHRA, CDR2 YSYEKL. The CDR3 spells CASSQADRDNEQFF. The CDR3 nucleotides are TGCGCCAGCAGCCAAGCCGACAGGGACAATGAGCAGTTCTTC.

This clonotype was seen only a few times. The CDR3 sequence is CASSRQQGLSQPQHF. The DNA for the CDR3 is TGTGCCAGCAGCCGACAACAGGGTTTGAGTCAGCCCCAGCATTTT. The chain links TRBV7-2 to TRBJ1-5; maybe TRBD1 (6 bases). Trimming pared 5 bases from V and 6 bases from J, leaving 17 bases between. This CDR3 spans 15 amino acids. Germline V gene data show CDR1 as SGHTA and CDR2 as FQGNSA.

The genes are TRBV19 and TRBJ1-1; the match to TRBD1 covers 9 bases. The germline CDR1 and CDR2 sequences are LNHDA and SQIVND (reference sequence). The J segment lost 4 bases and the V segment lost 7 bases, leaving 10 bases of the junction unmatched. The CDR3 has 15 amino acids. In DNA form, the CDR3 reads TGTGCCAGTATTCTACGGGACAGGGAGGGCACTGAAGCTTTCTTT. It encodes CASILRDREGTEAFF. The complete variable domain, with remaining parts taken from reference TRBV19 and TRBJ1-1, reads DGGITQSPKYLFRKEGQNVTLSCEQNLNHDAMYWYRQDPGQGLRLIYYSQIVNDFQKGDIAEGYSVSREKKESFPLTVTSAQKNPTAFYLCASILRDREGTEAFFGQGTRLTVV.

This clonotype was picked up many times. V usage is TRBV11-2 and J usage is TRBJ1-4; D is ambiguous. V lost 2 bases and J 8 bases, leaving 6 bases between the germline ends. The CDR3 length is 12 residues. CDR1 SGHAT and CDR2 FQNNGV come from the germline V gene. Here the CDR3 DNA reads TGTGCCAGCAGCTTAATGGCAGAAAAACTGTTTTTT. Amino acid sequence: CASSLMAEKLFF.

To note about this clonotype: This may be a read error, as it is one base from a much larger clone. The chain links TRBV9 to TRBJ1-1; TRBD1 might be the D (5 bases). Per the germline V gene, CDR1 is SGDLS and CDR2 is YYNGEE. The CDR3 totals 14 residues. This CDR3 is CASGALTGSTEASF. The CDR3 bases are TGTGCCAGCGGAGCCCTAACAGGATCCACTGAAGCTTCCTTT.

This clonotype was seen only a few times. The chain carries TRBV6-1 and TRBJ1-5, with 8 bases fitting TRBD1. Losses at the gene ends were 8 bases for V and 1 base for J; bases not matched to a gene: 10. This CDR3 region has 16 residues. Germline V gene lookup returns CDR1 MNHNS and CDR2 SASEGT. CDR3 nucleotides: TGTGCCAGCGCCCCGGACAGGGCGCGGAGCAATCAGCCCCAGCATTTT. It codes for CASAPDRARSNQPQHF.

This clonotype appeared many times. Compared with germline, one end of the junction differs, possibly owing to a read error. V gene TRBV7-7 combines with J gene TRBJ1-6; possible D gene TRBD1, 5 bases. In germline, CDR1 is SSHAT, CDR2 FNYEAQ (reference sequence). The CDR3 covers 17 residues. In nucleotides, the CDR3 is TGTGCTAGCAGCTTTTTTTGCAGGACAAAGTCACATTCACCCCTCCACTTT. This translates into CASSFFCRTKSHSPLHF.

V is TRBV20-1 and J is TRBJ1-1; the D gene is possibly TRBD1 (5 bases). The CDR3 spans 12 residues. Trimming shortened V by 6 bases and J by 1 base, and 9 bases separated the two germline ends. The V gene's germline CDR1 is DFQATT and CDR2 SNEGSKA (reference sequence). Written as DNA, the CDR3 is TGCAGTGCACAGGACAAGAACACTGAAGCTTTCTTT. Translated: CSAQDKNTEAFF.

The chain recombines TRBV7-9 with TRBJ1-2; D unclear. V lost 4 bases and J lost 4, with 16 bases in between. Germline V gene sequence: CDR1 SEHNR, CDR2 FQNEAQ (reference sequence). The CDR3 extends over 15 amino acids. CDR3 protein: CASSSPFRFGYGYTF. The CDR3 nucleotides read TGTGCCAGCAGCTCTCCCTTCCGGTTCGGCTATGGCTACACCTTC.

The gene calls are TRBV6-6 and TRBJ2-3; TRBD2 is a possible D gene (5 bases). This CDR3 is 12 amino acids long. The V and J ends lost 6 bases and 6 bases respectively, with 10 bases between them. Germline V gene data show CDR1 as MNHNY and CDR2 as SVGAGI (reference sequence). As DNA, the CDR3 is TGTGCCAGCAGACTAGTAGATGATACGCAGTATTTT. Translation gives CASRLVDDTQYF.

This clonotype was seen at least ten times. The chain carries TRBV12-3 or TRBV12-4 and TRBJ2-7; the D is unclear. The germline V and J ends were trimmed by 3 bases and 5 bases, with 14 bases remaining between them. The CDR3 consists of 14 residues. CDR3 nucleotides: TGTGCCAGCAGTTTTAGAGGTAGGGTCGACGAGCAGTACTTC. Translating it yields CASSFRGRVDEQYF.

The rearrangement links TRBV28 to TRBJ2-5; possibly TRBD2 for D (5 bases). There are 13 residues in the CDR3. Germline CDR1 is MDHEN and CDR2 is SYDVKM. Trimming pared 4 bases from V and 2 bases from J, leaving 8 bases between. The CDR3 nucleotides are TGTGCCAGCAGTTGGACGGGACAAGAGACCCAGTACTTC. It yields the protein CASSWTGQETQYF. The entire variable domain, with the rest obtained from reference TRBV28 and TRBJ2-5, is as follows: DVKVTQSSRYLVKRTGEKVFLECVQDMDHENMFWYRQDPGLGLRLIYFSYDVKMKEKGDIPEGYSVSREKKERFSLILESASTNQTSMYLCASSWTGQETQYFGPGTRLLVL.

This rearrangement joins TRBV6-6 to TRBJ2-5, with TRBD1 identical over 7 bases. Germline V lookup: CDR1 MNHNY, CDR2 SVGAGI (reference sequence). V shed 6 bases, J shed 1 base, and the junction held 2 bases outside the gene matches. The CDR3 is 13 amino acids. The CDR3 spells CASRAGGQETQYF. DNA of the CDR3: TGTGCCAGCAGGGCAGGGGGCCAAGAGACCCAGTACTTC.

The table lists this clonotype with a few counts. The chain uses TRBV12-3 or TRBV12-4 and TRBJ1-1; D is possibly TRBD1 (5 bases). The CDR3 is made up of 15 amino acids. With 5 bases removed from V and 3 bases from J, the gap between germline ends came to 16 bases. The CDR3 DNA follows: TGTGCCAGCAGTCCTGCTCGTGGGGGAGACACTGAAGCTTTCTTT. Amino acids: CASSPARGGDTEAFF.

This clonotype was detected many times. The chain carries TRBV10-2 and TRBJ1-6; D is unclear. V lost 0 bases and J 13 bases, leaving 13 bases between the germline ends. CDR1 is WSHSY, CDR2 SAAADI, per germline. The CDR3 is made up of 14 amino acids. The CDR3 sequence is CASSESGTRQPLHF. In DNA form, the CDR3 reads TGCGCCAGCAGTGAGTCGGGAACCCGGCAGCCCCTCCACTTT.